This T cell receptor (beta chain) was recovered during a study of cytomegalovirus exposure and HLA in healthy donors. About the research overall: Later analysis reported that the roughly 120 validation repertoires shared the platform of the roughly 670 first-cohort repertoires. Whole-study findings and limits: CMV antigen specificity of three CMV-associated chains was confirmed in vitro. Reports credit the classifier with highly specific, highly sensitive diagnosis of cytomegalovirus status.

TCRdb's copy holds only in-frame clones and misses some; the assay was immunoSEQ multiplex PCR. The sample contains about 330,000 clones, 80% to 90% of which appear only once. Turning to this clone: Its antigen remains unknown.

This CDR3 has 14 amino acids. V was pared by 4 bases and J by 3 bases, with 7 bases of the junction left unmatched. Germline V CDR1 and CDR2: SGHDT, YYEEEE. The chain carries TRBV5-6 and TRBJ2-7, with 7 bases aligning to TRBD1. The sequencing sample was made of PBMCs. This sequence originates from a woman between 18 and 29 years old in good health and CMV-seronegative. Here the CDR3 DNA reads TGTGCCAGCAGCGTAACAGGGGACAGCTACGAGCAGTACTTC. This sequence encodes CASSVTGDSYEQYF.